Following are 17 T cell receptor beta chains from one sample sequenced in a study of tumor-infiltrating lymphocytes in primary liver carcinoma. Co-extracting RNA and DNA was done with about 20-33 mg of unsorted bulk tissue as input. A constant-region primer served to make TCR beta cDNA from 500 to 550 ng total RNA. Researchers made the TCR beta libraries by running three nested multiplex PCR rounds with slightly modified ARM-PCR. Forward primers for TRBV1-TRBV30 and a C-beta reverse primer served the first two PCR rounds, at around 9 cycles each. One entry per CDR3 protein, called by TCRdb with MiXCR from the multiplex PCR reads. The repertoire consists of about 75,000 distinct CDR3 sequences, with 69% occurring once and the leading ten covering approximately 26%. Sequences were obtained from tumor-adjacent normal liver tissue. The receptor set was obtained from a middle-aged man with primary liver carcinoma and hepatitis B virus infection.

A remark on this clonotype: Since the CDR3 does not end with the conserved phenylalanine or tryptophan, this likely comes from a read error. This chain joins TRBV5-6 and TRBJ2-1; D is ambiguous. CDR3 size: 15 residues. Germline CDR1 is SGHDT and CDR2 is YYEEEE. The CDR3 region has the DNA TGTGCCAGTAGCTCCGACCCGGGCTCCTACAATGAGCAGTTCTTA. Its translation: CASSSDPGSYNEQFL.

The V and J genes are TRBV5-1 and TRBJ1-1; TRBD1 aligns across 11 bases. V dropped 0 bases and J dropped 4; count of bases not matched to a gene: 2. The germline gives CDR1 SGHRS, CDR2 YFSETQ. This CDR3 has 15 amino acids. CDR3 DNA sequence: TGCGCCAGCAGCTTGGGGGGACAGGGGGGCACTGAAGCTTTCTTT. This encodes CASSLGGQGGTEAFF.

Worth noting for this clonotype: This clone may be a read error of a much larger clone one base away. The conserved closing phenylalanine or tryptophan is absent in this CDR3, likely reflecting a read error. This sequence joins TRBV28 and TRBJ2-5; no reliable D call. The length of the CDR3 is 11 residues. V lost 5 bases and J lost 5, with 6 bases in between. Germline CDR1 reads MDHEN; CDR2 reads SYDVKM. Written as DNA, the CDR3 is TGTGCCAGCAGTAATCCCGAGACCCAGTACTTA. This gives the protein CASSNPETQYL.

Judged by abundance, this clonotype is medium-sized. The genes are TRBV11-2 and TRBJ2-2; no clear D. Trimming removed 5 bases from V and 7 bases from J, with 5 bases in between. Germline assignment: CDR1 SGHAT and CDR2 FQNNGV. The CDR3 covers 11 residues. CDR3 residues: CASSVVGELFF. CDR3 coding DNA: TGTGCCAGCAGCGTGGTCGGGGAGCTGTTTTTT.

There are a few counts of this clonotype. The chain joins TRBV11-2 to TRBJ2-5, with 7 bases aligning to TRBD2. J lost 8 bases, V lost 5 bases, and 11 bases had no gene match. CDR1 SGHAT and CDR2 FQNNGV come from the germline V gene. CDR3 length equals 14 residues. This CDR3 is CASSPTGGTDTQYF. In nucleotides, the CDR3 is TGTGCCAGCAGCCCCACCGGGGGGACCGATACCCAGTACTTC.

Comments on this clonotype: This could be a read error, since a much larger clone is one nucleotide away. The chain is built from TRBV11-2 and TRBJ2-5; a weak D match, TRBD1 (6 bases). The CDR3 consists of 13 residues. Germline lookup yields CDR1 SGHAT and CDR2 FQNNGV. The CDR3 reads CASRRQVKETKYF. The CDR3 DNA reads as TGTGCCAGCAGGCGACAGGTCAAAGAGACCAAGTACTTC.

A remark on this clonotype: One end of the junction does not line up with germline, which may come from a read error. The rearrangement uses TRBV29-1 and TRBJ1-1; 8 positions agree with TRBD1. The germline CDR1 and CDR2 sequences are SQVTM and ANQGSEA. The CDR3 extends over 12 amino acids. CDR3 sequence (DNA): TGCAGTGTTTGGTCAGGGGGCACTGAAACTTTCTTT. It encodes CSVWSGGTETFF.

The rearrangement links TRBV11-2 to TRBJ2-2, with D unclear. V was clipped by 1 base and J by 1 base, with 7 bases between them. Germline CDR1 reads SGHAT; CDR2 reads FQNNGV. The CDR3 has 15 residues. CDR3 in amino acids: CASSLAGVNTGELFF. In DNA, the CDR3 is TGTGCCAGCAGCTTAGCCGGAGTGAACACCGGGGAGCTGTTTTTT.

J is TRBJ2-2 and V is TRBV12-3 or TRBV12-4; the D gene is possibly TRBD1 (5 bases). CDR3 length: 14 residues. The CDR3 coding sequence is TGTGCGAACATGGAGACAGCGAACACCGGGGAGCTGTTTTTT. Its protein product is CANMETANTGELFF.

The rearrangement links TRBV7-8 to TRBJ2-7; 7 positions agree with TRBD2. The CDR3 spans 15 residues. The germline V gene has CDR1 SGHVS and CDR2 FQNEAQ. V gave up 0 bases and J gave up 3 bases; unmatched junction bases: 5. The CDR3 loop reads CASSLAAGAGYEQYF. CDR3 bases: TGTGCCAGCAGCTTAGCGGCGGGAGCAGGCTACGAGCAGTACTTC.

This chain uses TRBV9 with TRBJ2-7, with 13 bases identical to TRBD2. The trim removed 3 bases at V and 5 bases at J, leaving 8 bases unmatched. CDR1 is SGDLS and CDR2 is YYNGEE in the germline V gene. CDR3 length: 16 amino acids. The CDR3 spells CASSDTSGRAVHEQYF. DNA of the CDR3: TGTGCCAGCAGCGACACTAGCGGGAGGGCCGTCCACGAGCAGTACTTC.

The chain's CDR3 is CASSGGQESNEQFF. In DNA form, the CDR3 reads TGCGCCAGCAGTGGTGGACAGGAGAGCAATGAGCAGTTCTTC. This rearrangement joins TRBV5-1 to TRBJ2-1, with 7 nucleotides matching TRBD1. Germline V CDR1 and CDR2: SGHRS, YFSETQ. The CDR3 is 14 amino acids. V lost 5 bases, J lost 6 bases, and 8 bases stayed unmatched.

This clonotype was seen a single time. The CDR3 end shows no conserved phenylalanine or tryptophan, and so a read error is likely. CDR3 in amino acids: CSDTTGDTQYL. For the CDR3, the DNA is TGCAGCGATACGACCGGAGATACGCAGTATTTA. The chain has TRBV29-1 and TRBJ2-3; no reliable D call. Germline V gene sequence: CDR1 SQVTM, CDR2 ANQGSEA. The CDR3 covers 11 residues. Trimming stripped 7 bases from V and 5 bases from J, with 10 bases between.

A remark on this clonotype: At one of its ends the junction is not consistent with the germline gene, which may arise from a read error. The J gene is TRBJ2-5, the V gene TRBV29-1; the D gene is possibly TRBD1 (6 bases). This CDR3 contains 13 residues. Germline V gene sequence: CDR1 SQVTM, CDR2 ANQGSEA. Written as DNA, the CDR3 is TGCAGCGTTGCACCAGGACAGACAGAGACCCAGCACTTC. This sequence encodes CSVAPGQTETQHF.

This clonotype has at least ten counts. The V and J genes are TRBV2 and TRBJ1-1; the D is unclear. The CDR3 has 13 residues. The V end lost 3 bases, the J end lost 3 bases, and 8 bases lay between the germline ends. Germline V gives CDR1 SNHLY, CDR2 FYNNEI. In DNA, the CDR3 is TGTGCCAGCAGTGACCCGGGAGACACTGAAGCTTTCTTT. This sequence encodes CASSDPGDTEAFF.

In the case of this clonotype: This sequence may be a read error, since a much larger clone differs from it by one base. This chain uses TRBV11-2 with TRBJ2-7, with 8 nucleotides matching TRBD1. Unmatched junction bases numbered 14, after V lost 7 bases and J lost 3 bases. Germline CDR1 SGHAT, CDR2 FQNNGV. The CDR3 loop spans 16 amino acids. The CDR3 sequence is CASNPPRTGYVYEQYF. The CDR3 coding sequence is TGTGCCAGCAACCCCCCCCGGACAGGGTACGTCTACGAGCAGTACTTC.

This clonotype was detected ten times or more. This chain links TRBV10-2 with TRBJ2-5, with a weak D call TRBD1 (6 bases). CDR1 is WSHSY, CDR2 SAAADI, per germline. Trimming cost V 10 bases and J 6 bases, with 18 bases left between them. This CDR3 has 13 residues. The CDR3 region has the DNA TGCGCCACCGCAATGCTCCAGGGGAAGACCCAGTACTTC. This translates into CATAMLQGKTQYF.